Listed below are T cell receptor beta chains from one sample, sequenced in a study of T cell responses to AZD1222 COVID-19 vaccine. Data came from immunoSEQ multiplex PCR; TCRdb stores just in-frame clones and leaves some out. Among 90,000 to 130,000 clones listed, 92% were seen once. Sequencing was performed on peripheral blood, taken on day 0 of AZD1222 vaccination. The receptors shown here come from an adult in good health. Each CDR3 is given with its conserved first and last residue. D genes are given only for firm matches. The size field is filled for only some rows; it gives once, few, many or a size class.

NA,TRBV5-1,NA,TRBJ1-1,CASSDSTQGFVNTEAFF,TGCGCCAGCAGCGATTCAACCCAAGGCTTCGTGAACACTGAAGCTTTCTTT
NA,TRBV30,NA,TRBJ1-2,CAWSATAPPDSVGYTF,TGTGCCTGGAGTGCGACGGCACCTCCCGACTCTGTAGGCTACACCTTC
NA,TRBV2,TRBD1,TRBJ1-2,CASSVDRGNYGYTF,TGTGCCAGCAGCGTCGACAGGGGAAACTATGGCTACACCTTC
NA,TRBV6-2/TRBV6-3,NA,TRBJ2-2,CASSRGLGENTGELFF,TGTGCCAGCAGTCGCGGACTGGGCGAGAACACCGGGGAGCTGTTTTTT
NA,TRBV28,TRBD1,TRBJ2-7,CASRSPQGGQYF,TGTGCCAGCAGGTCGCCACAGGGGGGCCAGTACTTC
NA,TRBV14,NA,TRBJ2-7,CASSQDLGEQYF,TGTGCCAGCAGCCAAGATTTGGGGGAGCAGTACTTC
NA,TRBV18,TRBD1,TRBJ2-7,CASSPKQGWEQYF,TGTGCCAGCTCGCCGAAACAGGGGTGGGAGCAGTACTTC
NA,TRBV18,NA,TRBJ1-2,CASSPPGQHYGYTF,TGTGCCAGCTCACCCCCCGGACAGCACTATGGCTACACCTTC
NA,TRBV5-5,NA,TRBJ2-1,CASSLRGNVSPYNEQFF,TGTGCCAGCAGCTTGAGAGGGAACGTGTCCCCCTACAATGAGCAGTTCTTC
NA,TRBV19,NA,TRBJ1-1,CASSIDLERGLMNTEAFF,TGTGCCAGTAGTATAGATCTAGAGAGGGGCCTTATGAACACTGAAGCTTTCTTT
NA,TRBV24-1,TRBD1,TRBJ2-5,CATSDPGTGGSETQYF,TGTGCCACCAGTGACCCCGGGACAGGGGGGAGTGAGACCCAGTACTTC
NA,TRBV4-1,TRBD1,TRBJ2-5,CASAQGGTTGRETQYF,TGCGCCAGCGCACAGGGGGGCACGACAGGGAGAGAGACCCAGTACTTC
NA,TRBV11-2,TRBD2,TRBJ2-7,CASSPSSGLAGGGRYEQYF,TGTGCCAGCAGCCCCAGCTCCGGACTAGCGGGGGGAGGTCGGTACGAGCAGTACTTC
NA,TRBV4-2,NA,TRBJ1-3,CASSDAVRNTIYF,TGTGCCAGCAGCGACGCAGTCCGAAACACCATATATTTT
NA,TRBV7-3,NA,TRBJ2-7,CASSSSPTATYEQYF,TGTGCCAGCAGCTCCTCCCCGACAGCCACCTACGAGCAGTACTTC
NA,TRBV7-7,NA,TRBJ2-2,CASSFGTGATGELFF,TGTGCCAGCAGCTTCGGGACTGGGGCCACCGGGGAGCTGTTTTTT
NA,TRBV4-2,NA,TRBJ2-7,CASSQGWGTEQYF,TGTGCCAGCAGCCAGGGATGGGGTACCGAGCAGTACTTC
NA,TRBV4-2,NA,TRBJ1-5,CASSPGTADSNQPQHF,TGTGCCAGCAGCCCAGGGACCGCCGATAGCAATCAGCCCCAGCATTTT
NA,TRBV5-1,NA,TRBJ2-5,CASSFEETQYF,TGCGCCAGCAGCTTCGAAGAGACCCAGTACTTC
NA,TRBV3-1/TRBV3-2,NA,TRBJ1-2,CASSQEPGAVYGYTF,TGTGCCAGCAGCCAAGAGCCAGGGGCCGTTTATGGCTACACCTTC
NA,TRBV19,NA,TRBJ1-6,CASREVRTFLNSPLHF,TGTGCCAGTAGGGAGGTCCGGACATTTTTAAATTCACCCCTCCACTTT
NA,TRBV3-1/TRBV3-2,TRBD2,TRBJ2-2,CASSQGGGGSTGELFF,TGTGCCAGCAGCCAAGGAGGCGGGGGGTCTACCGGGGAGCTGTTTTTT
NA,TRBV6-1,NA,TRBJ1-1,CASSEASQLKAFF,TGTGCCAGCAGTGAAGCAAGTCAGTTGAAAGCTTTCTTT
NA,TRBV28,NA,TRBJ2-7,CASSFVGPYEQYF,TGTGCCAGCAGTTTCGTCGGCCCCTACGAGCAGTACTTC
NA,TRBV30,NA,TRBJ2-6,CAWSVHEAGANVLTF,TGTGCCTGGAGTGTGCATGAGGCCGGGGCCAACGTCCTGACTTTC
NA,TRBV28,TRBD1,TRBJ1-1,CASSLVQGAPEAFF,TGTGCCAGCAGTTTAGTACAGGGGGCCCCTGAAGCTTTCTTT
NA,TRBV27,NA,TRBJ1-5,CASSLFPSNQPQHF,TGTGCCAGCAGTTTATTCCCTAGCAATCAGCCCCAGCATTTT
NA,TRBV6-5,TRBD1,TRBJ2-1,CASRGQGASHNEQFF,TGTGCCAGCAGGGGACAGGGGGCGAGCCACAATGAGCAGTTCTTC
NA,TRBV9,NA,TRBJ2-4,CASSVDREGIQYF,TGTGCCAGCAGCGTAGACAGGGAGGGCATTCAGTACTTC
NA,TRBV30,NA,TRBJ2-7,CAWQISYEQYF,TGTGCCTGGCAGATTTCCTACGAGCAGTACTTC
NA,TRBV11-1,TRBD2,TRBJ2-1,CASSPTTSGGSNEQFF,TGTGCCAGCAGCCCGACGACTAGCGGGGGAAGTAATGAGCAGTTCTTC
NA,TRBV6-5,NA,TRBJ2-3,CASSPRPSADTQYF,TGTGCCAGCAGTCCCCGACCCTCCGCAGATACGCAGTATTTT
few,TRBV6-5,NA,TRBJ1-1,CASSYSTPVMNTEAFF,TGTGCCAGCAGTTACTCGACTCCGGTGATGAACACTGAAGCTTTCTTT
NA,TRBV7-6,NA,TRBJ2-7,CASSLTPISSYEQYF,TGTGCCAGCAGCTTAACCCCGATCAGTAGCTACGAGCAGTACTTC
NA,TRBV5-1,NA,TRBJ2-6,CASSLAGTGYTGANVLTF,TGCGCCAGCAGCTTGGCCGGGACGGGATACACTGGGGCCAACGTCCTGACTTTC
NA,TRBV15,NA,TRBJ1-4,CATSTPAGRWELFF,TGTGCCACCAGCACGCCTGCAGGGAGGTGGGAACTGTTTTTT
NA,TRBV9,TRBD1,TRBJ1-2,CASSLSRTGINYGYTF,TGTGCCAGCAGTCTCTCGCGGACAGGGATAAACTATGGCTACACCTTC
NA,TRBV6-5,TRBD2,TRBJ2-3,CASGGGDTQYF,TGTGCCAGCGGGGGGGGAGATACGCAGTATTTT
NA,TRBV6-5,TRBD1,TRBJ1-2,CASSYAPGTGDYGYTF,TGTGCCAGCAGTTACGCCCCGGGGACAGGGGACTATGGCTACACCTTC
NA,TRBV5-1,NA,TRBJ1-1,CASSPFGGNTEAFF,TGCGCCAGCAGCCCTTTCGGGGGAAACACTGAAGCTTTCTTT
NA,TRBV30,NA,TRBJ1-2,CASAGVYGYTF,TGTGCATCCGCGGGAGTCTATGGCTACACCTTC
NA,TRBV4-1,TRBD1,TRBJ2-2,CASSQMGQGGTGELFF,TGCGCCAGCAGCCAGATGGGACAGGGGGGCACCGGGGAGCTGTTTTTT
few,TRBV5-6,NA,TRBJ2-7,CASSLVSDEQYF,TGTGCCAGCAGCTTGGTGTCAGACGAGCAGTACTTC
NA,TRBV6-1,TRBD1,TRBJ1-2,CASSEPTGPNYGYTF,TGTGCCAGCAGTGAACCGACAGGGCCGAACTATGGCTACACCTTC
NA,TRBV18,TRBD1,TRBJ1-2,CASSQPPRTGLGYTF,TGTGCCAGCTCACAACCACCACGGACAGGGCTGGGCTACACCTTC
NA,TRBV27,NA,TRBJ2-3,CASSLGSGTDTQYF,TGTGCCAGCAGTTTGGGGTCGGGCACAGATACGCAGTATTTT